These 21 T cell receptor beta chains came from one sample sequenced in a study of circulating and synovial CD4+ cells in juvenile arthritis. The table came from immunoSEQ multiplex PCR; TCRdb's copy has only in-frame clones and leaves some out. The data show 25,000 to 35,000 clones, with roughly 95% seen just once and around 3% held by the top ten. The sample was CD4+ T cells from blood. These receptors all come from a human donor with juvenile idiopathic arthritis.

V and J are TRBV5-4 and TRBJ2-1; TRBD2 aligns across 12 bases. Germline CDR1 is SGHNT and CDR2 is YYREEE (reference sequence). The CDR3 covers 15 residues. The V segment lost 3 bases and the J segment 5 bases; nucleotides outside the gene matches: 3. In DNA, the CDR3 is TGTGCCAGCAGCTCTAGCGGGAGGGCCGACAATGAGCAGTTCTTC. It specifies CASSSSGRADNEQFF. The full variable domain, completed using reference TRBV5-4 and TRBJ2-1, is ETGVTQSPTHLIKTRGQQVTLRCSSQSGHNTVSWYQQALGQGPQFIFQYYREEENGRGNFPPRFSGLQFPNYSSELNVNALELDDSALYLCASSSSGRADNEQFFGPGTRLTVL.

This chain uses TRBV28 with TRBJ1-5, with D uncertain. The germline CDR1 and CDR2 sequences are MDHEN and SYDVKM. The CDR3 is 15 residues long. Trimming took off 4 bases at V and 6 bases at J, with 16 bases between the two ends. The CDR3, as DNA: TGTGCCAGCAGTTGGCAGTGGGGTCGGGGTCAGCCCCAGCATTTT. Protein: CASSWQWGRGQPQHF.

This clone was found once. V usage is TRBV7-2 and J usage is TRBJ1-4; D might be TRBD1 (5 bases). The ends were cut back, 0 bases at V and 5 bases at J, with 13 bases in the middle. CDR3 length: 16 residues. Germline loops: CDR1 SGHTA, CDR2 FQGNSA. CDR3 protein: CASSLAVRQRNEKLFF. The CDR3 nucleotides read TGTGCCAGCAGCTTAGCGGTCCGACAGCGAAATGAAAAACTGTTTTTT.

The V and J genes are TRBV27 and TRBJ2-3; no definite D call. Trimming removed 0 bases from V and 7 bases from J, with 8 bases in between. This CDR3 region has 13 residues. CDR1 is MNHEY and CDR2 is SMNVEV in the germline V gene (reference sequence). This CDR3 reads CASSLSSVYTQYF. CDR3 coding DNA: TGTGCCAGCAGTTTATCGAGCGTGTATACGCAGTATTTT.

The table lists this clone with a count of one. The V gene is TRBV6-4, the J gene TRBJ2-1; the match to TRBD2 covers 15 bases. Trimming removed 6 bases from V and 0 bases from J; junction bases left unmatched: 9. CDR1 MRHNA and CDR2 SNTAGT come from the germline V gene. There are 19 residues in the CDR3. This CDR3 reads CASSRTSGRAVSSYNEQFF. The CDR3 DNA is TGTGCCAGCAGCCGGACTAGCGGGAGGGCCGTCAGCTCCTACAATGAGCAGTTCTTC.

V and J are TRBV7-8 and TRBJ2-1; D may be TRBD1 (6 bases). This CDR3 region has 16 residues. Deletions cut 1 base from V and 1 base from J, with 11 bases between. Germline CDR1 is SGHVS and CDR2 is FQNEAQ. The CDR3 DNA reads TGTGCCAGCAGCTTAGGAAACAGGGAATCCTACAATGAGCAGTTCTTC. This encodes CASSLGNRESYNEQFF.

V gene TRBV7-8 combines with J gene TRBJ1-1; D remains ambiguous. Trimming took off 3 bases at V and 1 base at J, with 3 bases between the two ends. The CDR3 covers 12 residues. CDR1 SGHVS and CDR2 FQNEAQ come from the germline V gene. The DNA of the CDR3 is TGTGCCAGCAGCTTCTGGAACACTGAAGCTTTCTTT. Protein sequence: CASSFWNTEAFF.

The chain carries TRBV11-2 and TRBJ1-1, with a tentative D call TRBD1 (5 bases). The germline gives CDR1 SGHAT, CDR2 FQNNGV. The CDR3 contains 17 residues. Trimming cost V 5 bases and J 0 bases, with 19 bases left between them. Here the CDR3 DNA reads TGTGCCAGCAGCCCTTCCCCGGGGGTGTCGATGAACACTGAAGCTTTCTTT. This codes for CASSPSPGVSMNTEAFF.

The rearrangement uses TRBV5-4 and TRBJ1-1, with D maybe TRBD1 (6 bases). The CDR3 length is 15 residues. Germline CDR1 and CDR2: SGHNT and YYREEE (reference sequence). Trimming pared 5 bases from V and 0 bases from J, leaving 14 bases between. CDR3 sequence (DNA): TGTGCCAGCAGTACCTCCGGGACACTGAACACTGAAGCTTTCTTT. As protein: CASSTSGTLNTEAFF.

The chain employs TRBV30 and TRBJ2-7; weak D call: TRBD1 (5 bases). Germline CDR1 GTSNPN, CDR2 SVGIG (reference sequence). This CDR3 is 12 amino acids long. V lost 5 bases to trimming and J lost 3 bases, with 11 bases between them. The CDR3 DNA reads TGTGCCTGGGGGGCCGGTCTCTACGAGCAGTACTTC. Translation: CAWGAGLYEQYF.

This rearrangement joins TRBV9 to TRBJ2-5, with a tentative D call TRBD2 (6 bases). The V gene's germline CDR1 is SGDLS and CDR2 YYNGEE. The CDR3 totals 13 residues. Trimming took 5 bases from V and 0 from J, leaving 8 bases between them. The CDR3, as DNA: TGTGCCAGCAGTCCTAGCGACCAAGAGACCCAGTACTTC. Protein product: CASSPSDQETQYF.

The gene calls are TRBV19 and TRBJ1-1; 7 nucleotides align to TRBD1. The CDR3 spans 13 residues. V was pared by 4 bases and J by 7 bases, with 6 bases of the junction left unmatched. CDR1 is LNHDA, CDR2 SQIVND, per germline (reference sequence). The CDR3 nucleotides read TGTGCCAGTAGTACCCGGGACAGAGATGAAGCTTTCTTT. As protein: CASSTRDRDEAFF.

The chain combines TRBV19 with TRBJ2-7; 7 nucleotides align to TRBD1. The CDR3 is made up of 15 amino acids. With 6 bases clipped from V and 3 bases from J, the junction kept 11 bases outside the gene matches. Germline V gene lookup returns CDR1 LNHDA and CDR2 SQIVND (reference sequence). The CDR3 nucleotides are TGTGCCAGTAGCCTTGATGGGACAGCTGACTACGAGCAGTACTTC. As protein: CASSLDGTADYEQYF.

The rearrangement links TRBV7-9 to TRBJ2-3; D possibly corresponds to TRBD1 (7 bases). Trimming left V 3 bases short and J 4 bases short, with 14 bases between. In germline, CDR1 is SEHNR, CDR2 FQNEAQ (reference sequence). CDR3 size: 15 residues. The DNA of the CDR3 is TGTGCCAGCAGCTTTATCCAGGGGGAGGCAGATACGCAGTATTTT. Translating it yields CASSFIQGEADTQYF.

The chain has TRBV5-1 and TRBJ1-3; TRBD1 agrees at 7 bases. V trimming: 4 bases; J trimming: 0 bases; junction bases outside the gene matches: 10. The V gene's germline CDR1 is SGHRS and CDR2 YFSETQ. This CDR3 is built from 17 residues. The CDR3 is CASSPRTGGISGNTIYF. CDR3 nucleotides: TGCGCCAGCAGCCCGAGGACAGGTGGAATCTCTGGAAACACCATATATTTT.

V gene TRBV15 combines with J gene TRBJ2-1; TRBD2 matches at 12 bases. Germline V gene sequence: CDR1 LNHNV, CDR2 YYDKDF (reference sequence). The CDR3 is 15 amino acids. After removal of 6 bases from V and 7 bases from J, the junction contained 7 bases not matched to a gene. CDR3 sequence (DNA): TGTGCCACCAGGGGACTAGCGGGCAATAGGAATGAGCAGTTCTTC. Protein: CATRGLAGNRNEQFF.

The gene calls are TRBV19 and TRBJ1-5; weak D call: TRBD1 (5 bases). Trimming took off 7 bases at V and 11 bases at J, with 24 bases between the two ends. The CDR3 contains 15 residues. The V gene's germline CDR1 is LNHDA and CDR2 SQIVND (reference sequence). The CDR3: CASTQSQQALGSQHF. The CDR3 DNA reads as TGTGCCAGTACTCAAAGTCAACAGGCCCTAGGGTCCCAGCATTTT.

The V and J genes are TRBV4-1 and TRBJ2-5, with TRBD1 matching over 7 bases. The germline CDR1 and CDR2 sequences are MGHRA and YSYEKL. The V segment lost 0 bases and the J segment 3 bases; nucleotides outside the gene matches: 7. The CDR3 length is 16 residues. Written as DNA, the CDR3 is TGCGCCAGCAGCCAAGATCGCACAGGGGTAAAAGAGACCCAGTACTTC. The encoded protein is CASSQDRTGVKETQYF.

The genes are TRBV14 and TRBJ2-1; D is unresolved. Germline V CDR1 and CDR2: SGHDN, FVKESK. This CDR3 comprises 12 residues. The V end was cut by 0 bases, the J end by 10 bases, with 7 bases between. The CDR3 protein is CASSQDLREQFF. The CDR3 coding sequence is TGTGCCAGCAGCCAAGATCTCCGGGAGCAGTTCTTC. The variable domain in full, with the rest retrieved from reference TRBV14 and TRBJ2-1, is EAGVTQFPSHSVIEKGQTVTLRCDPISGHDNLYWYRRVMGKEIKFLLHFVKESKQDESGMPNNRFLAERTGGTYSTLKVQPAELEDSGVYFCASSQDLREQFFGPGTRLTVL.

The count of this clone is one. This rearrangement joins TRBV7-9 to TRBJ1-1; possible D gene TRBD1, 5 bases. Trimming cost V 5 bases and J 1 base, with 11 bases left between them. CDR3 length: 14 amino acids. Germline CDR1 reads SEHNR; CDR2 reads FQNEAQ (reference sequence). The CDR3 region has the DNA TGTGCCAGCAGCCATCAAACAGGGAACACTGAAGCTTTCTTT. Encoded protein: CASSHQTGNTEAFF.

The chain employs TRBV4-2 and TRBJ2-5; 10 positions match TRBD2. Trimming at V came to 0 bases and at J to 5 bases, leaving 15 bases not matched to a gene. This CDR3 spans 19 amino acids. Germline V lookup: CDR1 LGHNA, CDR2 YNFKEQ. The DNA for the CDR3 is TGTGCCAGCAGCCAAGATACGTCGGGAGCGGGAGGGCCGGGGGAGACCCAGTACTTC. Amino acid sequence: CASSQDTSGAGGPGETQYF.